This is a list of T cell receptor beta chains from one sample in a study of human T cells and chemical hapten exposure. TCRdb independently ran MiXCR on the RACE reads; one entry per CDR3 protein. Here the sample spans about 360,000 distinct CDR3 sequences, around 7% being singletons. The sample here was whole blood, taken in connection with sensitization to the hapten diphenylcyclopropenone (DPC). The source is a woman aged 18-35 years with alopecia areata. Some clones in this sample may be carry-over from other donors' samples. Each CDR3 is given with its conserved first and last residue. Fields, in order: clone size, V gene, J gene, CDR3 length, CDR3 protein. Rows may omit the clone size; those that give it use once, few, many or a size class.

many	TRBV7-2	TRBJ2-3	20	CASSLTSGGSYTTRTDTQYF
NA	TRBV6-5	TRBJ1-6	16	CASRLTVAGGGSPLHF
NA	TRBV12-3/TRBV12-4	TRBJ2-5	19	CASSSNLRQGASYQETQYF
few	TRBV20-1	TRBJ2-7	17	CSARGGTLPNFGYEQYF
NA	TRBV5-1	TRBJ1-2	13	CASSLEQGAGYTF
many	TRBV27	TRBJ2-7	11	CATRDSYEQYF
many	TRBV28	TRBJ1-5	14	CASSLRAVNQPQHF
few	TRBV7-3	TRBJ1-1	14	CASSPTDSGTEAFF
many	TRBV6-6	TRBJ2-5	15	CASSYTAGGPETQYF
many	TRBV4-2	TRBJ1-6	15	CASSQSDRGGSPLHF
few	TRBV3-1	TRBJ2-2	15	CASSPGLVYTGELFF
NA	TRBV12-3/TRBV12-4	TRBJ1-1	13	CASSLDEGAEAFF
many	TRBV20-1	TRBJ2-7	13	CSVPVQGLDEQYF
many	TRBV6-2/TRBV6-3	TRBJ2-3	14	CASRAGGGTDTQYF
few	TRBV20-1	TRBJ1-5	15	CSATAPGQAGQPQHF
many	TRBV11-3	TRBJ2-1	15	CASSFGTVSYNEQFF
few	TRBV19	TRBJ1-5	14	CASSQGRGNQPQHF
NA	TRBV20-1	TRBJ2-1	14	CSAKSPASGGEQFF
NA	TRBV12-3/TRBV12-4	TRBJ2-3	15	CASSLSESSTDTQYF
few	TRBV9	TRBJ1-5	18	CASSPDRRGLYSNQPQHF
NA	TRBV6-5	TRBJ1-1	14	CASSSRTGVTEAFF
many	TRBV2	TRBJ1-2	13	CASSEDRDYGYTF
NA	TRBV5-1	TRBJ1-1	14	CASSITGVNTEAFF
few	TRBV27	TRBJ1-4	13	CASSLNIVEKLFF
many	TRBV18	TRBJ2-7	15	CASSPGSGVIYEQYF
NA	TRBV20-1	TRBJ2-7	13	CSATGGGPYEQYF
NA	TRBV5-6	TRBJ1-1	12	CASSSDIGLAFF
NA	TRBV4-3	TRBJ2-3	16	CASSQDSRAVGDTQYF
few	TRBV6-5	TRBJ1-1	16	CASSYDLDRAGTEAFF
few	TRBV5-1	TRBJ1-6	14	CASSPTDPTSPLHF